Listed below are T cell receptor beta chains from one sample, sequenced in a study of T-cell reconstitution after alpha-beta-depleted transplantation in children. TCRdb recomputed calls from the PCR reads with MiXCR, one row per CDR3 protein. The table records approximately 800,000 distinct CDR3 sequences, roughly 15% of them present only once. Source: PBMCs, mostly from graft donor cells, taken 360 days after TCRalphabeta/CD19-depleted stem cell transplant. These receptor sequences come from a male patient younger than 18 who had a stem cell transplant for acute lymphoblastic leukemia, so the T cells may come from the graft donor. CDR3s include the opening cysteine and the closing phenylalanine or tryptophan. The order of the fields is clone size, V gene, J gene, D gene, CDR3 protein, CDR3 DNA. D genes are given only for firm matches. Some rows have no size entry. The others give once, few or many, or a class for an expanded clone.

-	TRBV24-1	TRBJ2-7	TRBD1	CATSETGQDNEQYF	TGTGCCACCAGTGAAACTGGACAGGACAACGAGCAGTACTTC
-	TRBV6-4	TRBJ2-6	-	CASSDYGSGANVLTF	TGTGCCAGCAGTGACTATGGCTCTGGGGCCAACGTCCTGACTTTC
-	TRBV14	TRBJ2-1	-	CASSQELGVDEQFF	TGTGCCAGCAGCCAAGAATTAGGTGTCGATGAGCAGTTCTTC
-	TRBV5-1	TRBJ2-2	TRBD1	CASKRRDRVVGELFF	TGCGCCAGCAAGAGGCGGGACAGGGTAGTCGGGGAGCTGTTTTTT
-	TRBV5-1	TRBJ2-3	TRBD1	CASSRPGTGDRGTQYF	TGCGCCAGCAGCCGCCCCGGGACAGGGGATCGTGGTACGCAGTATTTT
many	TRBV11-2	TRBJ2-1	-	CASSLDVGTYNEQFF	TGTGCCAGCAGCTTAGATGTGGGTACCTACAATGAGCAGTTCTTC
few	TRBV5-8	TRBJ2-7	TRBD1	CASSFRDRIYEQYF	TGTGCCAGCAGCTTCAGGGACAGGATCTACGAGCAGTACTTC
-	TRBV7-3	TRBJ1-4	-	CASSLQETASNEKLFF	TGTGCCAGCAGCTTACAGGAGACAGCCTCTAATGAAAAACTGTTTTTT
few	TRBV20-1	TRBJ2-1	TRBD2	CSRTRAGDPMNEQFF	TGCAGTCGAACCCGAGCGGGAGACCCCATGAATGAGCAGTTCTTC
-	TRBV5-1	TRBJ1-4	-	CASSQRPGTANEKLFF	TGCGCCAGCAGCCAAAGACCCGGGACGGCAAATGAAAAACTGTTTTTT
few	TRBV4-1	TRBJ2-3	TRBD2	CASSQEGLARTDTQYF	TGCGCCAGCAGCCAAGAGGGACTAGCGCGCACAGATACGCAGTATTTT
few	TRBV3-1	TRBJ2-1	TRBD2	CASSYSGTRFPNEQFF	TGTGCCAGCAGCTATTCCGGGACTAGGTTTCCCAATGAGCAGTTCTTC
-	TRBV7-9	TRBJ2-7	-	CASSLAAVARIYEQYF	TGTGCCAGCAGCTTAGCGGCGGTAGCCAGGATTTACGAGCAGTACTTC
-	TRBV7-9	TRBJ1-1	-	CASSLAQGMNTEAFF	TGTGCCAGCAGCTTAGCCCAGGGCATGAACACTGAAGCTTTCTTT
-	TRBV11-3	TRBJ1-3	-	CASSSPNSGNTIYF	TGTGCCAGCAGCTCGCCAAACTCTGGAAACACCATATATTTT
-	TRBV9	TRBJ1-6	-	CASSVMGVDSPLHF	TGTGCCAGCAGCGTGATGGGTGTTGATTCACCCCTCCACTTT